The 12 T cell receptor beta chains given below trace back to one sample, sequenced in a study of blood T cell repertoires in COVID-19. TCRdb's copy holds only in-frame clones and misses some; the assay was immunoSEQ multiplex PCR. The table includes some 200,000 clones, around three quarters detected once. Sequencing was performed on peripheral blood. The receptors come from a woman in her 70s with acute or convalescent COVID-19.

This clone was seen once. The CDR3 DNA is TGCGCCAGCAGCCAAGAAGGGTTAAAGGCAGGGGGGCGGACTGAAGCTTTCTTT. Translated, it gives CASSQEGLKAGGRTEAFF. The chain links TRBV4-1 to TRBJ1-1; 7 positions match TRBD1. Trimming took 0 bases from V and 5 from J; bases not matched to a gene: 15. The CDR3 extends over 18 amino acids. From germline, CDR1 is MGHRA and CDR2 YSYEKL.

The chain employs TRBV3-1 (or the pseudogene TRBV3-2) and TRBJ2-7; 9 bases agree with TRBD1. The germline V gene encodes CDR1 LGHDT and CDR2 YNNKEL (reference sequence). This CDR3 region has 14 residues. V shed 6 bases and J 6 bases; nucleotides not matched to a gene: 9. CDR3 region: CASRISQGAGEQYF. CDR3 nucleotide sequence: TGTGCCAGCAGGATATCACAGGGGGCAGGCGAGCAGTACTTC.

Here the CDR3 reads CATSDSGYSNQPQHF. The DNA of the CDR3 is TGTGCCACCAGTGACTCAGGGTATAGCAATCAGCCCCAGCATTTT. The rearrangement joins TRBV24-1 to TRBJ1-5, with D perhaps TRBD1 (5 bases). In germline, CDR1 is KGHDR, CDR2 SFDVKD. The CDR3 length is 15 residues. V was pared by 4 bases and J by 0 bases, with 9 bases between.

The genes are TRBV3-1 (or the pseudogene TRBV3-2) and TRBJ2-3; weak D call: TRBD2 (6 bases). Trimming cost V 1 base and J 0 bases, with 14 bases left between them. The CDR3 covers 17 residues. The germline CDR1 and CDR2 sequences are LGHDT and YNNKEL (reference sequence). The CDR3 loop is CASSQGVVGGSTDTQYF. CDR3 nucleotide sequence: TGTGCCAGCAGCCAAGGTGTAGTGGGAGGAAGCACAGATACGCAGTATTTT.

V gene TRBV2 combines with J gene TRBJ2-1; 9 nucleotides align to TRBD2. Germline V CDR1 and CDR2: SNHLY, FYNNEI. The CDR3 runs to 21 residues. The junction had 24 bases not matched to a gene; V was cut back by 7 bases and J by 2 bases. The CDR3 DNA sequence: TGTGCCAGCACACCCTCTTCAGCGGGAGGCTCCGTTTCCGGTACCTACAATGAGCAGTTCTTC. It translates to CASTPSSAGGSVSGTYNEQFF.

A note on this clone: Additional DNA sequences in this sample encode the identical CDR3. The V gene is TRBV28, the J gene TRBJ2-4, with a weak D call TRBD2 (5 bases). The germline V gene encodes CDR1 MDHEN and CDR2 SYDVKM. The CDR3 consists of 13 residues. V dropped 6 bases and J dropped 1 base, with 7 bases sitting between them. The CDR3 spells CASSTGAKNIQYF. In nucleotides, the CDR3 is TGTGCCAGCAGCACGGGGGCCAAAAACATTCAGTACTTC.

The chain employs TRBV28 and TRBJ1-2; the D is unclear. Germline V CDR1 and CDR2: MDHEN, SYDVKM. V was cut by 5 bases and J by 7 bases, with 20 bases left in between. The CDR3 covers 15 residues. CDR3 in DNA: TGTGCCAGCAGTCCCCTATGGGGAGCTGGTGCTGGCTACACCTTC. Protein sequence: CASSPLWGAGAGYTF.

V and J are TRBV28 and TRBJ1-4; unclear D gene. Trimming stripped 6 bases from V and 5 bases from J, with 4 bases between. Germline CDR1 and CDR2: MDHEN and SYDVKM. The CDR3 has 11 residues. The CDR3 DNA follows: TGTGCCAGCAGAATAAATGAAAAACTGTTTTTT. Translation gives CASRINEKLFF.

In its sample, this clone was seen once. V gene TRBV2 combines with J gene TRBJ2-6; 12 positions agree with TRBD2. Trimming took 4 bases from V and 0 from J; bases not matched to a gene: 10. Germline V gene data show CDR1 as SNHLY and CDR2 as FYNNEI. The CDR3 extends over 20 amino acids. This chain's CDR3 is CASSVLGLAGRFSGANVLTF. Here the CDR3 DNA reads TGTGCCAGCAGTGTTCTTGGACTAGCGGGACGGTTCTCTGGGGCCAACGTCCTGACTTTC.

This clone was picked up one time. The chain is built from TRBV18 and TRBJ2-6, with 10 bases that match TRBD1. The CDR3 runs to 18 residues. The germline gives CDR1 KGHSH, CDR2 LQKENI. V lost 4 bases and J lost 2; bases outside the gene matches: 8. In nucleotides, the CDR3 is TGTGCCAGCTCACTGAGACAGGGGGCATCGGCTGGGGCCAACGTCCTGACTTTC. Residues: CASSLRQGASAGANVLTF.

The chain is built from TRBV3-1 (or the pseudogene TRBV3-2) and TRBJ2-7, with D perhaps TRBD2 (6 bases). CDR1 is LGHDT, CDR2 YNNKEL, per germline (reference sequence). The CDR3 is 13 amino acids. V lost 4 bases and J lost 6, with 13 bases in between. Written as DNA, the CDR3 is TGTGCCAGCAGCCCCACTCTGGAGGGCGAGCAGTACTTC. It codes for CASSPTLEGEQYF.

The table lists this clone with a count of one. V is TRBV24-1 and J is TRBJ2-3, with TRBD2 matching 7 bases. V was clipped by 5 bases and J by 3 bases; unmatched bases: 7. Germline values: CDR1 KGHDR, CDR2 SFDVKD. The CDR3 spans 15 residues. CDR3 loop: CATSAQAGMTDTQYF. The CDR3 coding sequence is TGTGCCACCAGTGCTCAAGCGGGAATGACAGATACGCAGTATTTT.